This paragraph reports one TCR beta chain. Its antigen is currently unknown. This sample is part of a study of beta chain features in type 1 diabetes. General study findings and limits: Insertions were fewer and deletions more numerous at VDJ junctions in type 1 diabetes patients. Shorter TCRB CDR3s, moderately but significantly so, were found in Type 1 diabetes patients in all four CD4+ subsets.

Reverse transcription of all isolated RNA meant that expressed TCRB transcripts were sequenced. The read count averaged roughly 3.5 million across naive, central memory and regulatory T cell samples. Profiled with immunoSEQ multiplex PCR; TCRdb holds only in-frame clones, not every one. The sample lists approximately 250,000 clones; about a tenth were seen once. Input material: naive CD4+ T cells from blood. The sequence was collected from a man aged 25 to 45 with type 1 diabetes.

Here the CDR3 DNA reads TGCGCCAGCAGCTCGGGACAGGGGACGGAGACCCAGTACTTC. Translating it yields CASSSGQGTETQYF. V usage is TRBV5-1 and J usage is TRBJ2-5; 10 bases are a match to TRBD1. The CDR3 has 14 amino acids. V lost 3 bases and J lost 5; bases outside the gene matches: 4. The germline CDR1 and CDR2 sequences are SGHRS and YFSETQ.